This T cell receptor beta chain was identified during a study of OX40 agonist ivuxolimab in advanced cancers. The CDR3 covers 16 residues. The V gene's germline CDR1 is SGHRS and CDR2 YFSETQ. V lost 4 bases and J lost 7; bases outside the gene matches: 6. Repertoires were generated with immunoSEQ multiplex PCR, while TCRdb's copy carries only in-frame clones and drops some. The data contain about 45,000 clones, more than 70% of them singletons. The sequencing used CD4+ or CD8+ T cells sorted from blood, collected in a trial of the OX40 agonist ivuxolimab. The chain uses TRBV5-1 and TRBJ2-1; 15 nucleotides align to TRBD2. This sequence was found in an adult with an advanced solid tumor such as melanoma, head and neck, liver or kidney cancer. CDR3 sequence reads: CASSTPGLAGGNEQFF. CDR3 coding DNA: TGCGCCAGCAGCACCCCGGGACTAGCGGGGGGAAATGAGCAGTTCTTC.